These T cell receptor beta chains were read from a single sample in a study of blood T cell repertoires in COVID-19. Generated by immunoSEQ multiplex PCR, the TCRdb table keeps only in-frame clones and is missing some. The sample comprises around 230,000 clones, approximately 90% of which are singletons, and about 2% rests with the top ten. The sequenced material came from peripheral blood. The receptor set was obtained from a man younger than 45 who had recovered from COVID-19. Both conserved end residues are part of each CDR3. A D gene is named only where the DNA matches it firmly. Only part of the rows carry a size: once, few, many, or a class if the clone is expanded.

>.|.|TRBJ2-7|TRBV6-5
CASKVGGSNSYEQYF
TGTGCCAGCAAGGTAGGAGGTTCGAACTCCTACGAGCAGTACTTC
>.|.|TRBJ1-1|TRBV7-9
CASSLGNTKIEAFF
TGTGCCAGCAGCTTAGGCAACACGAAGATAGAAGCTTTCTTT
>.|.|TRBJ2-1|TRBV6-2/TRBV6-3
CASSYIFDNEQFF
TGTGCCAGCAGTTACATTTTCGACAATGAGCAGTTCTTC
>TRBD2|once|TRBJ2-5|TRBV5-1
CASSFLAGIQETQYF
TGCGCCAGCAGCTTCCTAGCGGGGATTCAAGAGACCCAGTACTTC
>.|few|TRBJ2-3|TRBV7-2
CASSGGTVSTDTQYF
TGTGCCAGCAGCGGAGGGACCGTCAGCACAGATACGCAGTATTTT
>.|.|TRBJ1-5|TRBV12-3/TRBV12-4
CASGGEQWMSQHF
TGTGCCAGCGGAGGGGAGCAGTGGATGTCCCAGCATTTT
>.|few|TRBJ2-7|TRBV4-1
CASSPRDTAYEQYF
TGCGCCAGCAGCCCCCGGGACACAGCCTACGAGCAGTACTTC
>.|.|TRBJ1-3|TRBV7-9
CASSSGQSGNTIYF
TGTGCCAGCAGCTCGGGACAATCTGGAAACACCATATATTTT
>.|few|TRBJ2-7|TRBV5-1
CASSLQPGDEQYF
TGCGCCAGCAGCCTCCAGCCGGGGGACGAGCAGTACTTC
>.|.|TRBJ1-1|TRBV7-2
CASRSGWGKPEAFF
TGTGCCAGCAGATCAGGGTGGGGAAAGCCTGAAGCTTTCTTT
>.|.|TRBJ1-4|TRBV15
CATSRDGVGQGFGFEKLFF
TGTGCCACCAGCAGAGATGGGGTGGGGCAGGGGTTTGGATTTGAAAAACTGTTTTTT
>.|few|TRBJ1-2|TRBV5-1
CASSLVGDLVYGYTF
TGCGCCAGCAGCTTGGTGGGGGACTTAGTCTATGGCTACACCTTC
>TRBD2|.|TRBJ2-1|TRBV7-2
CASSLLAGEAYNEQFF
TGTGCCAGCAGCTTACTTGCGGGGGAAGCCTACAATGAGCAGTTCTTC
>TRBD1|.|TRBJ1-4|TRBV19
CASSGPPGQGLSTNEKLFF
TGTGCCAGTAGTGGTCCCCCGGGACAGGGCCTTTCAACTAATGAAAAACTGTTTTTT
>.|.|TRBJ1-1|TRBV29-1
CSAQDYTEAFF
TGCAGCGCCCAGGATTACACTGAAGCTTTCTTT
>.|.|TRBJ1-5|TRBV4-3
CASSQGRGPQHF
TGCGCCAGCAGCCAAGGGAGGGGCCCCCAGCATTTT
>.|.|TRBJ1-5|TRBV19
CASSMSAGGNQPQHF
TGTGCCAGTAGTATGTCGGCGGGGGGCAATCAGCCCCAGCATTTT
>.|once|TRBJ1-3|TRBV10-3
CAILAGNTIYF
TGTGCCATCCTTGCTGGAAACACCATATATTTT
>.|.|TRBJ1-1|TRBV5-1
CASSPGRGANTEAFF
TGCGCCAGCAGCCCTGGCCGGGGGGCGAACACTGAAGCTTTCTTT
>.|.|TRBJ2-5|TRBV5-1
CASSTGPTSSGMQTQYF
TGCGCCAGCAGCACCGGTCCCACTAGCTCCGGGATGCAGACCCAGTACTTC
>TRBD2|once|TRBJ2-1|TRBV6-6
CASRDGTSEYNEQFF
TGTGCCAGCAGGGATGGGACTAGCGAGTACAATGAGCAGTTCTTC
>TRBD1|once|TRBJ1-1|TRBV5-5
CASSGTGTEAFF
TGTGCCAGCAGTGGGACAGGGACTGAAGCTTTCTTT
>.|.|TRBJ2-7|TRBV6-5
CASSYQPGAYEQYF
TGTGCCAGCAGTTACCAACCCGGGGCCTACGAGCAGTACTTC
>.|.|TRBJ1-5|TRBV19
CATSWSVNSNQPQHF
TGTGCCACCTCATGGAGTGTGAATAGCAATCAGCCCCAGCATTTT
>TRBD2|.|TRBJ2-3|TRBV6-5
CASSGTSGTDTQYF
TGTGCCAGCAGCGGGACTAGCGGCACAGATACGCAGTATTTT
>TRBD2|.|TRBJ2-3|TRBV10-1
CASSEARGVTDTQYF
TGCGCCAGCAGTGAGGCACGGGGGGTCACAGATACGCAGTATTTT
>.|.|TRBJ1-2|TRBV7-2
CASRPPGALFPHGYTF
TGTGCCAGCAGGCCGCCAGGGGCCCTTTTTCCTCATGGCTACACCTTC
>TRBD1|.|TRBJ2-1|TRBV12-5
CASGHSTGDRFF
TGTGCTAGTGGCCACTCTACAGGGGACCGGTTCTTC
>.|.|TRBJ1-1|TRBV15
CATSRDLTVNTEAFF
TGTGCCACCAGCAGAGATTTGACTGTGAACACTGAAGCTTTCTTT
>TRBD1|.|TRBJ2-7|TRBV14
CASSHDRGLYEQYF
TGTGCCAGCAGCCACGACAGGGGGTTATACGAGCAGTACTTC
>TRBD1|.|TRBJ2-3|TRBV7-9
CASSFAQGTDTQYF
TGTGCCAGCAGCTTTGCACAGGGGACAGATACGCAGTATTTT
>.|few|TRBJ1-4|TRBV6-5
CASSPDRTYEKLFF
TGTGCCAGCAGCCCGGACAGAACCTATGAAAAACTGTTTTTT
>TRBD2|.|TRBJ2-3|TRBV7-7
CASSPGTSGGLDTQYF
TGTGCCAGCAGCCCAGGGACTAGCGGGGGGTTAGATACGCAGTATTTT